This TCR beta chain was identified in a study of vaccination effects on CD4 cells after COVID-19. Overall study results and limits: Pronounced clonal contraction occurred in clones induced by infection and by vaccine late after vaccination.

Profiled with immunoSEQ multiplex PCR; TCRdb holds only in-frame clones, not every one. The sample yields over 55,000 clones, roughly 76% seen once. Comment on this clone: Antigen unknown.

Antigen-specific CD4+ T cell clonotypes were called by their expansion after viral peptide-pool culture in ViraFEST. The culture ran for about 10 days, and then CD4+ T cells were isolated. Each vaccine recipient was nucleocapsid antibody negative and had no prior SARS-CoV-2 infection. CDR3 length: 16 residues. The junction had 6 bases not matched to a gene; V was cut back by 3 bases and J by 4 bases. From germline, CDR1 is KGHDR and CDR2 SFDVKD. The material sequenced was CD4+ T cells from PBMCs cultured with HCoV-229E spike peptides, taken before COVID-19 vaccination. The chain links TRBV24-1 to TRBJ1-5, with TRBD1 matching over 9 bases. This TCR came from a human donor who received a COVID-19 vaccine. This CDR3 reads CATSDGGQGLNQPQHF. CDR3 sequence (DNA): TGTGCCACCAGTGATGGGGGACAGGGCTTGAATCAGCCCCAGCATTTT.